This TCR beta chain was sequenced during a study of OX40 agonist ivuxolimab in advanced cancers. Study as a whole: Patients were 82.7% male with ages roughly 23 to 90, mean about 65.

In the case of this clone: Its antigen is undetermined.

Measured with immunoSEQ multiplex PCR; TCRdb has only the in-frame clones, and not every one. The sample shows 100,000 to 150,000 clones, less than 95% of them seen only once. Whole-study results and caveats: Average numbers of expanded clones were greater in CD8+ T cells than in CD4+.

The specimen comprised CD4+ or CD8+ T cells sorted from blood, sampled in a trial of the OX40 agonist ivuxolimab. The clonotype comes from an adult with an advanced solid tumor such as melanoma, head and neck, liver or kidney cancer.

CDR3 nucleotide sequence: TGTGCCAGCAGCCTCTCCGGGTCAACTAATGAAAAACTGTTTTTT. Protein product: CASSLSGSTNEKLFF. The chain has TRBV7-8 and TRBJ1-4; D ambiguous. In germline, CDR1 is SGHVS, CDR2 FQNEAQ. The length of the CDR3 is 15 residues. The V gene lost 5 bases and the J gene lost 0 bases, with 10 bases spanning the gap.